These 24 T cell receptor beta chains share one sample of origin, sequenced in a study of T cell responses to AZD1222 COVID-19 vaccine. Profiling relied on immunoSEQ multiplex PCR, and the TCRdb table lists in-frame clones only, not all of them. The sample includes 85,000 to 130,000 clones, around 90% of them seen just once. This specimen consisted of peripheral blood, obtained on day 0 of AZD1222 vaccination. These receptor sequences come from an adult in good health.

V gene TRBV5-1 combines with J gene TRBJ1-4, with 12 positions matching TRBD1. This CDR3 is 17 amino acids long. After removal of 5 bases from V and 7 bases from J, the junction contained 12 bases not matched to a gene. Germline-derived CDR1 and CDR2 are SGHRS and YFSETQ. The CDR3 loop is CASRAGQGAKEGEKLFF. The CDR3 bases are TGCGCCAGCAGGGCGGGACAGGGGGCGAAGGAAGGTGAAAAACTGTTTTTT.

The rearrangement links TRBV3-1 (or the pseudogene TRBV3-2) to TRBJ1-2, with D hard to call. The germline CDR1 and CDR2 sequences are LGHDT and YNNKEL (reference sequence). The CDR3 runs to 13 residues. Trimming removed 3 bases from V and 7 bases from J, with 12 bases in between. CDR3: CASSHSSFSGYTF. For the CDR3, the DNA is TGTGCCAGCAGCCACTCCTCTTTCAGTGGCTACACCTTC.

The chain combines TRBV6-5 with TRBJ2-3; 7 bases agree with TRBD2. The CDR3 runs to 15 residues. Germline CDR1 MNHEY, CDR2 SVGAGI. Germline trimming cut 5 bases from V and 5 bases from J; bases unmatched to any gene: 10. The CDR3 reads CASSKGLHTGDTQYF. Here the CDR3 DNA reads TGTGCCAGCAGTAAGGGACTACACACAGGAGATACGCAGTATTTT.

V usage is TRBV29-1 and J usage is TRBJ1-1, with a weak D call TRBD1 (5 bases). The CDR3 extends over 12 amino acids. Germline assignment: CDR1 SQVTM and CDR2 ANQGSEA. V shed 2 bases and J shed 1 base, with 5 bases lying between them. This CDR3 is CSVETGNTEAFF. In DNA, the CDR3 is TGCAGCGTTGAAACAGGGAACACTGAAGCTTTCTTT.

The chain joins TRBV4-2 to TRBJ2-3, with 7 nucleotides matching TRBD2. The CDR3 has 20 amino acids. The V and J ends lost 0 bases and 6 bases, in that order; junction bases with no gene match: 21. Looked up from germline, CDR1 is LGHNA and CDR2 is YNFKEQ. The CDR3 DNA follows: TGTGCCAGCAGCCAAGAGCGGGGAAAGGGCGGGAGTGGGGGATATGATACGCAGTATTTT. Protein sequence: CASSQERGKGGSGGYDTQYF.

This clone was picked up a small number of times. The CDR3 here is CASSYSGGSGYTF. DNA of the CDR3: TGCGCCAGCAGTTATTCGGGGGGTTCTGGCTACACCTTC. The chain has TRBV5-1 and TRBJ1-2, with D possibly matching TRBD1 (5 bases). V shed 5 bases and J shed 7 bases, with 15 bases lying between them. This CDR3 spans 13 amino acids. The germline V gene encodes CDR1 SGHRS and CDR2 YFSETQ.

This clone appeared a single time. The CDR3 loop reads CASSPGLAGDTQYF. The CDR3 DNA is TGTGCCAGCAGTCCAGGACTAGCGGGTGATACGCAGTATTTT. The V call is TRBV28, the J call TRBJ2-3; 11 positions agree with TRBD2. With 5 bases clipped from V and 6 bases from J, the junction kept 4 bases outside the gene matches. Germline V lookup: CDR1 MDHEN, CDR2 SYDVKM. The CDR3 runs 14 residues.

The chain couples TRBV9 to TRBJ2-1; 8 bases map to TRBD2. The germline V gene has CDR1 SGDLS and CDR2 YYNGEE. J was trimmed by 6 bases and V by 2 bases; bases with no gene match: 10. The CDR3 consists of 16 residues. The CDR3 spells CASSVSPSGGLNEQFF. Here the CDR3 DNA reads TGTGCCAGCAGCGTGTCCCCCAGCGGGGGACTCAATGAGCAGTTCTTC.

In its sample, this clone is medium-sized (0.01 to 0.1%). The CDR3 bases are TGTGCCAGCAGCTTGAGTGGTTGGGGAACCTACGAGCAGTACTTC. Protein sequence: CASSLSGWGTYEQYF. The rearrangement joins TRBV5-6 to TRBJ2-7; the D is unclear. This CDR3 has 15 residues. V was shortened by 1 base and J by 2 bases, with 13 bases between the two germline ends. CDR1 and CDR2 (germline): SGHDT, YYEEEE.

This chain uses TRBV5-1 with TRBJ2-1; a weak D match, TRBD1 (6 bases). The CDR3 runs 13 residues. Deletions cut 5 bases from V and 9 bases from J, with 15 bases between. Germline CDR1 SGHRS, CDR2 YFSETQ. The CDR3 is CASRGGQSGEQFF. DNA of the CDR3: TGCGCCAGCAGGGGTGGACAGTCGGGTGAGCAGTTCTTC.

J is TRBJ1-1 and V is TRBV5-1, with 8 bases aligning to TRBD1. V trimming: 7 bases; J trimming: 0 bases; junction bases outside the gene matches: 5. Per germline, CDR1 SGHRS and CDR2 YFSETQ. This CDR3 is 14 amino acids long. The CDR3 sequence: CASGQQGVNTEAFF. CDR3 DNA sequence: TGCGCCAGCGGACAACAGGGGGTGAACACTGAAGCTTTCTTT.

The J gene is TRBJ2-3, the V gene TRBV4-1; D is perhaps TRBD2 (6 bases). The CDR3 is made up of 16 amino acids. The germline V gene encodes CDR1 MGHRA and CDR2 YSYEKL. Between the trimmed V and J ends, which lost 0 bases and 1 base, there was a span of 11 bases. The CDR3 here is CASSQEWSSGTDTQYF. CDR3 sequence (DNA): TGCGCCAGCAGCCAAGAATGGTCTAGCGGCACAGATACGCAGTATTTT.

The chain is built from TRBV2 and TRBJ2-1; 11 bases fit TRBD2. The length of the CDR3 is 15 residues. V was pared by 3 bases and J by 9 bases, with 7 bases of the junction left unmatched. CDR1 is SNHLY and CDR2 is FYNNEI in the germline V gene. CDR3 region: CASSELSGREGEQFF. CDR3 nucleotide sequence: TGTGCCAGCAGTGAGCTTAGCGGGAGGGAGGGTGAGCAGTTCTTC.

The V and J genes are TRBV24-1 and TRBJ2-7, with D perhaps matching TRBD2 (6 bases). V was pared by 3 bases and J by 3 bases, with 20 bases between. The CDR3 length is 17 residues. Germline values: CDR1 KGHDR, CDR2 SFDVKD. CDR3 region: CATSDGGNVGDFYEQYF. In nucleotides, the CDR3 is TGTGCCACCAGTGATGGGGGGAACGTGGGGGACTTCTACGAGCAGTACTTC.

The V gene is TRBV10-3, the J gene TRBJ1-2; TRBD1 is a possible D gene (5 bases). The CDR3 extends over 15 amino acids. The V gene lost 11 bases and the J gene lost 8 bases, with 27 bases spanning the gap. The germline V gene encodes CDR1 ENHRY and CDR2 SYGVKD. For the CDR3, the DNA is TGTGCCCCGGGGGAACGGTTAAGATCATGGGAGGGCTACACCTTC. It encodes CAPGERLRSWEGYTF.

The chain has TRBV28 and TRBJ2-7; D could derive from TRBD1 or TRBD2 (5 bases each). V was cut by 5 bases and J by 3 bases, with 17 bases left in between. The CDR3 runs to 15 residues. Germline CDR1 is MDHEN and CDR2 is SYDVKM. The CDR3 bases are TGTGCCAGCAGTCCCTCGGGGCCCTTGGGCTACGAGCAGTACTTC. This translates into CASSPSGPLGYEQYF. The variable domain in full, completed from reference TRBV28 and TRBJ2-7, reads DVKVTQSSRYLVKRTGEKVFLECVQDMDHENMFWYRQDPGLGLRLIYFSYDVKMKEKGDIPEGYSVSREKKERFSLILESASTNQTSMYLCASSPSGPLGYEQYFGPGTRLTVT.

This rearrangement joins TRBV25-1 to TRBJ1-4, with TRBD1 matching over 8 bases. The CDR3 loop spans 13 amino acids. CDR1 is MGHDK and CDR2 is SYGVNS in the germline V gene. The V and J ends lost 9 bases and 4 bases, in that order; junction bases with no gene match: 4. Here the CDR3 DNA reads TGTGCCAGTCGGACAGGGAGTAATGAAAAACTGTTTTTT. Translated: CASRTGSNEKLFF.

This clone was detected only once. The rearrangement uses TRBV7-9 and TRBJ1-2; 7 positions agree with TRBD1. This CDR3 contains 13 residues. After removal of 2 bases from V and 4 bases from J, the junction contained 1 base not matched to a gene. Germline V gene lookup returns CDR1 SEHNR and CDR2 FQNEAQ (reference sequence). Written as DNA, the CDR3 is TGTGCCAGCAGCTTACCAGGGGGCTATGGCTACACCTTC. Translated, it gives CASSLPGGYGYTF.

The gene calls are TRBV28 and TRBJ1-4, with D unresolved. The CDR3 sequence is 15 residues long. The germline V gene encodes CDR1 MDHEN and CDR2 SYDVKM. The V end was cut by 6 bases, the J end by 6 bases, with 17 bases between. CDR3 protein: CASSPSPLRHEKLFF. In DNA form, the CDR3 reads TGTGCCAGCAGCCCCTCCCCACTAAGACATGAAAAACTGTTTTTT. The full variable domain, rest sourced from reference TRBV28 and TRBJ1-4, is DVKVTQSSRYLVKRTGEKVFLECVQDMDHENMFWYRQDPGLGLRLIYFSYDVKMKEKGDIPEGYSVSREKKERFSLILESASTNQTSMYLCASSPSPLRHEKLFFGSGTQLSVL.

The rearrangement links TRBV27 to TRBJ1-2, with 8 bases fitting TRBD1. Trimming took 6 bases from V and 3 from J; bases not matched to a gene: 6. The CDR3 spans 14 residues. Germline loops: CDR1 MNHEY, CDR2 SMNVEV (reference sequence). The CDR3, as DNA: TGTGCCAGCAGACGGACAGGGCGAGACTATGGCTACACCTTC. It yields the protein CASRRTGRDYGYTF.

V usage is TRBV2 and J usage is TRBJ2-7; 10 nucleotides align to TRBD2. The CDR3 is 13 amino acids. V shed 10 bases and J 0 bases; nucleotides not matched to a gene: 3. Germline CDR1 reads SNHLY; CDR2 reads FYNNEI. In nucleotides, the CDR3 is TGTGCCATCACTAGCGGGGACTCCTACGAGCAGTACTTC. Amino acids: CAITSGDSYEQYF.

The rearrangement joins TRBV6-4 to TRBJ1-5, with 7 nucleotides matching TRBD1. The germline gives CDR1 MRHNA, CDR2 SNTAGT. V shed 4 bases and J 6 bases; nucleotides not matched to a gene: 12. The CDR3 sequence is 16 residues long. The DNA of the CDR3 is TGTGCCAGCAGTGGAATAACAGGGGCGCGAGGTCAGCCCCAGCATTTT. Translated, it gives CASSGITGARGQPQHF.

The table lists this clone with a count of one. This chain connects TRBV5-1 to TRBJ1-1; a possible D gene is TRBD1 (5 bases). The CDR3 is 15 residues long. Per the germline V gene, CDR1 is SGHRS and CDR2 is YFSETQ. Trimming pared 4 bases from V and 4 bases from J, leaving 17 bases between. This CDR3 reads CASSPGYQGPTEAFF. The CDR3, as DNA: TGCGCCAGCAGCCCAGGTTACCAGGGACCCACTGAAGCTTTCTTT.

The J gene is TRBJ1-1, the V gene TRBV14; D not resolved. The length of the CDR3 is 13 residues. V was trimmed by 4 bases and J by 11 bases, leaving 17 bases between them. Germline V gene lookup returns CDR1 SGHDN and CDR2 FVKESK. The CDR3 loop reads CASSRPEGVRAFF. In nucleotides, the CDR3 is TGTGCCAGCAGCCGACCTGAGGGTGTGCGGGCTTTCTTT.